These T cell receptor beta chains were read from a single sample in a study of identical twins. TCRdb passed the 5' RACE reads through MiXCR, listing each CDR3 protein once. The table records a few hundred thousand distinct CDR3 sequences, more than 9% of them present only once. These data are also associated with another study on yellow fever vaccine responses in identical twins.

The source material was PBMCs. These receptors all stem from a woman between 18 and 29 years old in good health. Each CDR3 is given with its conserved first and last residue. A D gene is named only where the DNA matches it firmly. Size tells how often a clone was seen (once, few, many) or the class of an expanded clone, and some rows leave it out.

size	J	V	D	CDR3	DNA
many	TRBJ2-7	TRBV9	TRBD2	CASSVQLAGGSEQYF	TGTGCCAGCAGCGTTCAACTAGCGGGGGGGAGCGAGCAGTACTTC
-	TRBJ2-3	TRBV11-2	TRBD2	CASSLGTLAGDTQYF	TGTGCCAGCAGCTTAGGGACACTAGCGGGGGATACGCAGTATTTT
-	TRBJ2-1	TRBV24-1	TRBD2	CATSEGSKRGAAYNEQFF	TGTGCCACCAGTGAGGGTTCTAAGCGGGGGGCCGCCTACAATGAGCAGTTCTTC
once	TRBJ2-3	TRBV2	-	CASLGSPGTDTQYF	TGTGCCAGCCTCGGTTCGCCCGGGACGGATACGCAGTATTTT
-	TRBJ2-4	TRBV28	-	CASSHLSFLPDKNIQYF	TGTGCCAGCAGCCACCTTAGTTTCCTACCGGACAAAAACATTCAGTACTTC
-	TRBJ2-6	TRBV6-2/TRBV6-3	-	CASSYESSGANVLTF	TGTGCCAGCAGTTATGAGAGCTCTGGGGCCAACGTCCTGACTTTC
few	TRBJ2-7	TRBV12-5	-	CASGLVLGLVANEQYF	TGTGCTAGTGGTTTGGTACTGGGGTTGGTTGCAAACGAGCAGTACTTC
many	TRBJ1-1	TRBV7-2	-	CASSHPPGRWDTEAFF	TGTGCCAGCAGCCATCCTCCGGGACGGTGGGACACTGAAGCTTTCTTT
many	TRBJ2-2	TRBV6-2/TRBV6-3	TRBD2	CASSSRLAVTGELFF	TGTGCCAGCAGTTCCCGACTAGCGGTCACCGGGGAGCTGTTTTTT
few	TRBJ2-7	TRBV29-1	-	CSVVWQGSYEQYF	TGCAGCGTTGTTTGGCAGGGCTCCTACGAGCAGTACTTC
-	TRBJ2-7	TRBV7-6	TRBD2	CASSPPVAGGPTLYEQYF	TGTGCCAGCAGCCCCCCCGTAGCGGGAGGCCCCACGCTCTACGAGCAGTACTTC
-	TRBJ1-2	TRBV3-1	-	CASTAGLNYGYTF	TGTGCCAGCACGGCAGGCCTAAACTATGGCTACACCTTC
many	TRBJ2-1	TRBV12-3/TRBV12-4	-	CASTPLIMDNEQFF	TGTGCCAGCACTCCCCTCATCATGGACAATGAGCAGTTCTTC
once	TRBJ2-7	TRBV5-5	-	CASSSWDQTYEQYF	TGTGCCAGCAGCTCCTGGGACCAGACCTACGAGCAGTACTTC
-	TRBJ2-7	TRBV2	-	CASSDFKVGQYF	TGTGCCAGCAGTGACTTCAAGGTGGGGCAGTACTTC
-	TRBJ2-7	TRBV2	TRBD2	CASPRGEGYEQYF	TGTGCCAGCCCTCGTGGGGAGGGGTACGAGCAGTACTTC
few	TRBJ2-1	TRBV7-9	TRBD1	CATPGQRGSYNEQFF	TGTGCCACCCCGGGACAGCGAGGCTCCTACAATGAGCAGTTCTTC
-	TRBJ1-6	TRBV2	-	CASRQESSYNSPLHF	TGTGCCAGCAGGCAGGAGAGCTCCTATAATTCACCCCTCCACTTT
-	TRBJ2-3	TRBV13	TRBD2	CASRMRGGQPDTQYF	TGTGCCAGCAGGATGCGGGGGGGCCAGCCAGATACGCAGTATTTT
-	TRBJ2-5	TRBV10-3	-	CAISEDNQETQYF	TGTGCCATCAGTGAGGACAACCAAGAGACCCAGTACTTC
few	TRBJ2-2	TRBV9	-	CASSVEYTGELFF	TGTGCCAGCAGCGTAGAGTACACCGGGGAGCTGTTTTTT
-	TRBJ2-1	TRBV6-5	TRBD2	CASSSPSGRSNEQFF	TGTGCCAGCAGTTCCCCTAGCGGTAGATCCAATGAGCAGTTCTTC
many	TRBJ2-7	TRBV6-5	-	CASSTDYEQYF	TGTGCCAGCAGTACAGACTACGAGCAGTACTTC
-	TRBJ2-5	TRBV20-1	-	CSATRTVQETQYF	TGCAGTGCTACCAGGACTGTACAGGAGACCCAGTACTTC
-	TRBJ2-2	TRBV29-1	TRBD2	CSVGRGAGELFF	TGCAGCGTGGGCCGGGGGGCCGGGGAGCTGTTTTTT
few	TRBJ2-7	TRBV29-1	TRBD2	CSVRRGGDHEQYF	TGCAGCGTAAGACGGGGAGGGGACCACGAGCAGTACTTC
few	TRBJ1-5	TRBV12-3/TRBV12-4	-	CASSLMLGDDQPQHF	TGTGCCAGCAGTTTAATGCTCGGGGACGATCAGCCCCAGCATTTT
few	TRBJ2-2	TRBV11-2	-	CASGRSNTGELFF	TGTGCCAGCGGTAGATCGAACACCGGGGAGCTGTTTTTT
few	TRBJ2-5	TRBV28	-	CASSSNRFRGPMYQETQYF	TGTGCCAGCAGTTCAAACCGTTTCAGGGGTCCGATGTACCAAGAGACCCAGTACTTC
few	TRBJ2-7	TRBV20-1	-	CSAPMTGFSYEQYF	TGCAGTGCCCCTATGACAGGATTCTCCTACGAGCAGTACTTC
many	TRBJ2-7	TRBV7-2	-	CASSAQRSSYEQYF	TGTGCCAGCAGCGCACAAAGAAGCTCCTACGAGCAGTACTTC
many	TRBJ1-4	TRBV6-5	TRBD1	CASSYGTGGGEKLFF	TGTGCCAGCAGTTATGGGACAGGGGGCGGGGAAAAACTGTTTTTT
few	TRBJ2-3	TRBV5-1	-	CASSLDGGGNTDTQYF	TGCGCCAGCAGCTTGGACGGGGGCGGAAACACAGATACGCAGTATTTT
-	TRBJ2-7	TRBV12-3/TRBV12-4	-	CASSLSTGASYEQYF	TGTGCCAGCAGTTTATCGACCGGGGCCTCCTACGAGCAGTACTTC
few	TRBJ2-7	TRBV2	-	CASLGGFTYEQYF	TGTGCCAGCTTGGGGGGCTTCACCTACGAGCAGTACTTC
many	TRBJ1-1	TRBV7-9	TRBD1	CASSLAKGAGTEAFF	TGTGCCAGCAGCTTAGCGAAGGGGGCGGGAACTGAAGCTTTCTTT
-	TRBJ2-5	TRBV12-3/TRBV12-4	TRBD2	CASRFSGVRKETQYF	TGTGCCAGCAGATTTAGCGGGGTGCGGAAGGAGACCCAGTACTTC
once	TRBJ2-5	TRBV7-2	-	CASSPPGGWENQYF	TGTGCCAGCAGCCCGCCCGGGGGATGGGAGAACCAGTACTTC
few	TRBJ2-7	TRBV20-1	-	CSATGTLRSSYEQYF	TGCAGTGCTACAGGGACACTGAGGAGCTCCTACGAGCAGTACTTC
few	TRBJ2-1	TRBV5-1	TRBD2	CASSPAGTSGNSYNEQFF	TGCGCCAGCAGCCCGGCCGGGACTAGCGGGAATTCCTACAATGAGCAGTTCTTC
many	TRBJ2-1	TRBV5-5	-	CASTRLVGNYNEQFF	TGTGCCAGCACCCGGTTGGTAGGGAACTACAATGAGCAGTTCTTC
few	TRBJ2-2	TRBV5-6	TRBD1	CASSPRTGGFGELFF	TGTGCCAGCAGCCCTAGGACAGGGGGCTTCGGGGAGCTGTTTTTT
-	TRBJ1-1	TRBV3-1	-	CASSQTEGGTFF	TGTGCCAGCAGCCAGACCGAAGGAGGAACTTTCTTT
-	TRBJ2-3	TRBV28	TRBD1	CASSDRVADTQYF	TGTGCCAGCAGTGACAGGGTGGCAGATACGCAGTATTTT
few	TRBJ2-3	TRBV3-1	TRBD2	CASSPGLGADTQYF	TGTGCCAGCAGCCCCGGACTAGGTGCAGATACGCAGTATTTT
few	TRBJ2-1	TRBV5-1	-	CASSFGTKSNEQFF	TGCGCCAGCAGCTTCGGGACGAAGAGCAATGAGCAGTTCTTC
many	TRBJ1-1	TRBV7-9	-	CASNSGFSVTEAFF	TGTGCCAGCAACTCGGGTTTCTCGGTCACTGAAGCTTTCTTT
few	TRBJ2-1	TRBV18	-	CASSLPGTPYNEQFF	TGTGCCAGCTCACTACCCGGAACCCCCTACAATGAGCAGTTCTTC
few	TRBJ2-5	TRBV7-2	TRBD1	CASSPRDRPQETQYF	TGTGCCAGCAGCCCCCGGGACAGACCACAAGAGACCCAGTACTTC
many	TRBJ2-5	TRBV11-2	-	CASSLSGEETQYF	TGTGCCAGCAGCTTATCGGGGGAAGAGACCCAGTACTTC
many	TRBJ2-1	TRBV5-6	TRBD1	CASSLGTGAMGFLF	TGTGCCAGCAGCTTGGGTACAGGGGCGATGGGGTTTCTCTTC
-	TRBJ1-6	TRBV14	-	CASSHYPDSPLHF	TGTGCCAGCAGCCACTATCCGGATTCACCCCTCCACTTT
-	TRBJ2-5	TRBV6-5	TRBD1	CASSYPDRDQETQYF	TGTGCCAGCAGTTACCCCGACAGGGATCAAGAGACCCAGTACTTC
-	TRBJ2-7	TRBV14	-	CASSQRRPQGGYEQYF	TGTGCCAGCAGCCAAAGACGGCCACAGGGTGGTTACGAGCAGTACTTC
few	TRBJ2-1	TRBV6-2/TRBV6-3	TRBD2	CASSTSGQSSYNEQFF	TGTGCCAGCAGCACTAGCGGCCAGAGCTCCTACAATGAGCAGTTCTTC
once	TRBJ2-6	TRBV5-6	TRBD2	CASSRITGGASGANVLTF	TGTGCCAGCAGTCGTATTACGGGAGGTGCCTCTGGGGCCAACGTCCTGACTTTC
few	TRBJ2-7	TRBV27	TRBD2	CASSPYDRPDRGGEQYF	TGTGCCAGCAGTCCGTATGACAGGCCGGACCGGGGGGGGGAGCAGTACTTC
few	TRBJ2-3	TRBV2	-	CASSVPPADTQYF	TGTGCCAGCAGTGTCCCGCCGGCAGATACGCAGTATTTT